The clone carrying this TCR beta chain was found many times. The antigen is not known. Diagnoses were made from clinical symptoms, serum measures (thyroxine and TRAb), thyroid ultrasound and orbital computed tomography. PBMCs came from more than 9 ml fresh peripheral blood. Amplification of TCR beta CDR3 regions was performed using RNA transcripts as template. An initial round of RT-PCR targeting the TCR CDR3 relied on the HTBI primer set. TCRdb recomputed calls from the multiplex PCR reads with MiXCR, one row per CDR3 protein. Among roughly 640,000 distinct CDR3 sequences, 16% were seen once, and the ten largest hold around 3.3%. Per germline, CDR1 MNHNS and CDR2 SASEGT. Trimming removed 1 base from V and 11 bases from J; junction bases left unmatched: 6. The CDR3 is made up of 13 amino acids. This entry belongs to a study of T cells in Graves' hyperthyroidism and ophthalmopathy. Study details: Peripheral blood was drawn at first diagnosis, prior to all treatment. Study conclusions and caveats: Most expanded thyroid clonotypes above 0.001 also appeared in blood.

V gene TRBV6-1 combines with J gene TRBJ1-1; 8 bases are shared with TRBD1. The clonotype originates from a woman aged 40 to 50 with Graves' ophthalmopathy. Input material: blood. The CDR3 reads CASSEVPRQGAFF. CDR3 coding DNA: TGTGCCAGCAGTGAAGTTCCGAGACAGGGGGCTTTCTTT.